These T cell receptor beta chains were read from a single sample in a study of CD8 T cells in Susac syndrome. TCRdb processed the immunoSEQ multiplex PCR reads anew with MiXCR; each CDR3 protein has one entry. The table includes more than 75,000 distinct CDR3 sequences, about 94% detected once. Sequenced sample: CD8+ T cells from PBMCs. These receptors were taken from a human donor in good health. The CDR3 runs from the conserved cysteine through the conserved F or W. A D gene is named only where the DNA matches it firmly. Expanded clones get a size class; other rows say once, few or many, or leave the size out.

d_gene: TRBD2
abundance: once
v_gene: TRBV20-1
len: 17
j_gene: TRBJ2-7
CDR3nt: TGCAGTGCTAGAGATAGGTTACTAGCGACAAACTCCTACGAGCAGTACTTC
CDR3aa: CSARDRLLATNSYEQYF

d_gene: TRBD1
abundance: .
v_gene: TRBV29-1
len: 13
j_gene: TRBJ1-5
CDR3nt: TGCAGCGTGGGGACAGGAAGCAATCAGCCCCAGCATTTT
CDR3aa: CSVGTGSNQPQHF

d_gene: TRBD1
abundance: .
v_gene: TRBV24-1
len: 15
j_gene: TRBJ1-2
CDR3nt: TGTGCCACCAGTGTTGGGACAGGGGGGATCTATGGCTACACCTTC
CDR3aa: CATSVGTGGIYGYTF

d_gene: .
abundance: .
v_gene: TRBV7-9
len: 13
j_gene: TRBJ2-7
CDR3nt: TGTGCCAGCAGCCCGGGACCTAGGTACGAGCAGTACTTC
CDR3aa: CASSPGPRYEQYF

d_gene: TRBD1
abundance: .
v_gene: TRBV6-5
len: 16
j_gene: TRBJ2-3
CDR3nt: TGTGCCAGCAGTTACCCACCGGGACAGGGCCCAGATACGCAGTATTTT
CDR3aa: CASSYPPGQGPDTQYF

d_gene: TRBD1
abundance: .
v_gene: TRBV6-2/TRBV6-3
len: 15
j_gene: TRBJ1-5
CDR3nt: TGTGCCAGCCTTGGGGGGGACAGCCGCAATCAGCCCCAGCATTTT
CDR3aa: CASLGGDSRNQPQHF

d_gene: TRBD2
abundance: .
v_gene: TRBV15
len: 17
j_gene: TRBJ2-1
CDR3nt: TGTGCCACCAGCCAAACTAGCGGCCAGTTCTCCTACAATGAGCAGTTCTTC
CDR3aa: CATSQTSGQFSYNEQFF

d_gene: .
abundance: .
v_gene: TRBV13
len: 14
j_gene: TRBJ1-2
CDR3nt: TGTGCCAGCAGCTTACGGTCAGCCAACTATGGCTACACCTTC
CDR3aa: CASSLRSANYGYTF

d_gene: .
abundance: .
v_gene: TRBV7-9
len: 14
j_gene: TRBJ1-1
CDR3nt: TGTGCCAGCAGCCCCAGGGGAACGAACACTGAAGCTTTCTTT
CDR3aa: CASSPRGTNTEAFF

d_gene: .
abundance: .
v_gene: TRBV9
len: 16
j_gene: TRBJ1-5
CDR3nt: TGTGCCAGCAGCGTAGGGTCCGGCAGGGGCAATCAGCCCCAGCATTTT
CDR3aa: CASSVGSGRGNQPQHF

d_gene: .
abundance: .
v_gene: TRBV3-1
len: 13
j_gene: TRBJ2-1
CDR3nt: TGTGCCAGCAGCCACCTACGCTGGAATGAGCAGTTCTTC
CDR3aa: CASSHLRWNEQFF

d_gene: .
abundance: .
v_gene: TRBV3-1
len: 15
j_gene: TRBJ2-1
CDR3nt: TGTGCCAGCAGCCAAGGTACAGACTCCTACAATGAGCAGTTCTTC
CDR3aa: CASSQGTDSYNEQFF

d_gene: TRBD2
abundance: .
v_gene: TRBV19
len: 17
j_gene: TRBJ2-1
CDR3nt: TGTGCCAGTACCAGGGCTGGCGGGAGCCCCTCCTACAATGAGCAGTTCTTC
CDR3aa: CASTRAGGSPSYNEQFF

d_gene: .
abundance: .
v_gene: TRBV12-5
len: 12
j_gene: TRBJ1-2
CDR3nt: TGTGCTAGTGGTACTCCTAACTATGGCTACACCTTC
CDR3aa: CASGTPNYGYTF

d_gene: TRBD1
abundance: .
v_gene: TRBV28
len: 13
j_gene: TRBJ2-1
CDR3nt: TGTGCCAGCAGGCGGGACAGGGAAAATGAGCAGTTCTTC
CDR3aa: CASRRDRENEQFF

d_gene: .
abundance: .
v_gene: TRBV5-4
len: 15
j_gene: TRBJ2-3
CDR3nt: TGTGCCAGCAGCTTGGGAGGACAGAGGGGGGATACGCAGTATTTT
CDR3aa: CASSLGGQRGDTQYF

d_gene: .
abundance: .
v_gene: TRBV29-1
len: 12
j_gene: TRBJ1-2
CDR3nt: TGCAGCGTCCCCGGGCCCCAATATGGCTACACCTTC
CDR3aa: CSVPGPQYGYTF